The 29 T cell receptor beta chains below were found in one sample sequenced in a study of metastatic and nonmetastatic thyroid tumors. TCRdb re-called the PCR reads with MiXCR. This sample has around 70,000 clones, with less than 20% found just once. Before thyroid surgery, none of the patients had received any treatment. What was sequenced was blood. Source of these receptors: a female donor with papillary thyroid cancer or a benign thyroid nodule (not recorded which). Some clones in this sample may be carry-over from other donors' samples.

This clone has a count of ten or more. The chain employs TRBV6-5 and TRBJ1-1, with D hard to call. Looked up from germline, CDR1 is MNHEY and CDR2 is SVGAGI. Trimming cost V 2 bases and J 5 bases, with 12 bases left between them. This CDR3 is 14 amino acids long. CDR3 residues: CASSYGSGLTEAFF. The DNA of the CDR3 is TGTGCCAGCAGTTACGGGTCGGGGTTGACTGAAGCTTTCTTT.

The genes are TRBV18 and TRBJ2-7, with 7 bases fitting TRBD2. J gave up 1 base and V 6 bases, and 6 bases lay outside the gene matches. CDR3 size: 14 residues. CDR1 is KGHSH and CDR2 is LQKENI in the germline V gene. The CDR3 DNA reads as TGTGCCAGCTCCCCGTCGGGGGGATCCTACGAGCAGTACGTC. It specifies CASSPSGGSYEQYV.

As for this clone: Possible read error: a much larger clone is one base away. V and J are TRBV19 and TRBJ2-3; the D gene is possibly TRBD1 (5 bases). Germline assignment: CDR1 LNHDA and CDR2 SQIVND (reference sequence). The CDR3 length is 15 residues. The CDR3 loop reads CASSIGPVGTGTQYF. DNA for the CDR3: TGTGCCAGTAGTATTGGACCAGTCGGCACAGGTACGCAGTATTTT.

This clone occurred many times. The chain combines TRBV10-3 with TRBJ2-7; D might be TRBD2 (5 bases). Germline-derived CDR1 and CDR2 are ENHRY and SYGVKD. The CDR3 extends over 13 amino acids. Trimming shortened V by 7 bases and J by 2 bases, and 12 bases separated the two germline ends. The CDR3 DNA reads as TGTGCCATCACCCGGGGATCTCCCTACGAGCAGTACTTC. Protein sequence: CAITRGSPYEQYF.

This clone was seen many times. The chain recombines TRBV12-3 or TRBV12-4 with TRBJ2-7, with D possibly matching TRBD2 (5 bases). With 5 bases removed from V and 5 bases from J, the gap between germline ends came to 22 bases. The CDR3 is 16 residues long. In nucleotides, the CDR3 is TGTGCCAGCAGTCCGGCATTTGCGGTTACCGGGGACGAGCAGTACTTC. It specifies CASSPAFAVTGDEQYF.

This clone was observed at least ten times. The V and J genes are TRBV11-1 and TRBJ2-2, with TRBD2 identical over 14 bases. The CDR3 has 17 amino acids. Germline trimming cut 6 bases from V and 7 bases from J; bases unmatched to any gene: 10. Germline CDR1 and CDR2: SGHAT and FQDESV (reference sequence). In nucleotides, the CDR3 is TGTGCCAGCAGTACTCGACTAGCGGGAGGGAGAGACGGGGAGCTGTTTTTT. Its translation: CASSTRLAGGRDGELFF.

This clone was found once. This chain connects TRBV30 to TRBJ1-5; the D is unclear. V was cut by 0 bases and J by 3 bases, with 3 bases left in between. Germline lookup yields CDR1 GTSNPN and CDR2 SVGIG (reference sequence). CDR3 size: 12 residues. The CDR3 is CAWSVANQPQHF. The CDR3, as DNA: TGTGCCTGGAGTGTAGCCAATCAGCCCCAGCATTTT. Using reference TRBV30 and TRBJ1-5 for the parts outside the CDR3, the full variable domain is SQTIHQWPATLVQPVGSPLSLECTVEGTSNPNLYWYRQAAGRGLQLLFYSVGIGQISSEVPQNLSASRPQDRQFILSSKKLLLSDSGFYLCAWSVANQPQHFGDGTRLSIL.

The chain uses TRBV18 and TRBJ1-5, with D possibly matching TRBD1 (5 bases). Trimming removed 8 bases from V and 6 bases from J, with 14 bases in between. The CDR3 spans 13 residues. CDR1 and CDR2 from the germline V gene are KGHSH and LQKENI. The CDR3 protein is CASANAGAQPQHF. DNA of the CDR3: TGTGCCAGCGCCAACGCCGGGGCTCAGCCCCAGCATTTT.

This clone was seen ten or more times. The gene calls are TRBV20-1 and TRBJ1-6; 8 positions agree with TRBD1. The J segment lost 9 bases and the V segment lost 1 base, leaving 5 bases of the junction unmatched. This CDR3 is built from 14 residues. The germline V gene encodes CDR1 DFQATT and CDR2 SNEGSKA (reference sequence). The DNA of the CDR3 is TGCAGTGCTAGAGCCGGGACAGGCAGTTCACCCCTCCACTTT. Protein product: CSARAGTGSSPLHF.

The gene calls are TRBV12-3 or TRBV12-4 and TRBJ2-5; TRBD2 agrees at 7 bases. This CDR3 is 14 amino acids long. J gave up 5 bases and V 6 bases, and 9 bases lay outside the gene matches. In nucleotides, the CDR3 is TGTGCCAGCAGCTTATCGGGGGAGGGCGAGACCCAGTACTTC. It specifies CASSLSGEGETQYF.

In its sample, this clone was seen many times. This chain connects TRBV30 to TRBJ1-1, with D perhaps TRBD1 (5 bases). The ends were cut back, 4 bases at V and 7 bases at J, with 13 bases in the middle. The CDR3 runs 12 residues. Germline-derived CDR1 and CDR2 are GTSNPN and SVGIG (reference sequence). CDR3 region: CAWMFEGIEAFF. The CDR3 DNA sequence: TGTGCCTGGATGTTCGAGGGGATTGAAGCTTTCTTT. Filled out from reference TRBV30 and TRBJ1-1, the complete variable domain reads SQTIHQWPATLVQPVGSPLSLECTVEGTSNPNLYWYRQAAGRGLQLLFYSVGIGQISSEVPQNLSASRPQDRQFILSSKKLLLSDSGFYLCAWMFEGIEAFFGQGTRLTVV.

This clone occurred many times. The V gene is TRBV7-2, the J gene TRBJ2-7; D is unclear. There are 14 residues in the CDR3. Trimming removed 1 base from V and 3 bases from J, with 10 bases in between. Germline V gene sequence: CDR1 SGHTA, CDR2 FQGNSA. CDR3 loop: CASSLGIGNYEQYF. CDR3 in DNA: TGTGCCAGCAGCTTAGGTATAGGGAACTACGAGCAGTACTTC.

J is TRBJ2-7 and V is TRBV5-1; 9 bases map to TRBD2. The V gene end was trimmed by 1 base and the J gene end by 4 bases; junction bases not matched to a gene: 0. Germline loops: CDR1 SGHRS, CDR2 YFSETQ. This CDR3 spans 13 amino acids. Here the CDR3 reads CASSLSGRYEQYF. The CDR3 DNA reads TGCGCCAGCAGCTTGAGCGGGAGGTACGAGCAGTACTTC.

This clone showed up many times. This sequence joins TRBV12-3 or TRBV12-4 and TRBJ2-5; 8 bases match TRBD2. J lost 2 bases, V lost 2 bases, and 1 base had no gene match. The length of the CDR3 is 14 residues. The CDR3 DNA follows: TGTGCCAGCAGTTTAACTAGCGGACAAGAGACCCAGTACTTC. Translating gives CASSLTSGQETQYF.

This clone has at least ten counts. V and J are TRBV30 and TRBJ2-1, with D hard to call. Germline V CDR1 and CDR2: GTSNPN, SVGIG (reference sequence). CDR3 length: 12 residues. V was trimmed by 0 bases and J by 3 bases, leaving 3 bases between them. CDR3 in DNA: TGTGCCTGGAGTGTGGGCTACAATGAGCAGTTCTTC. It is translated as CAWSVGYNEQFF.

The sample holds many counts of this clone. The rearrangement links TRBV7-2 to TRBJ1-6; D gene ambiguous. The CDR3 consists of 13 residues. Trimming took 5 bases from V and 7 from J, leaving 9 bases between them. Germline CDR1 is SGHTA and CDR2 is FQGNSA. The CDR3 DNA reads as TGTGCCAGCAGCCCCACACTCAATTCACCCCTCCACTTT. Translation: CASSPTLNSPLHF.

This clone was recorded many times. The genes are TRBV15 and TRBJ1-5; unclear D gene. The CDR3 sequence is 16 residues long. Germline values: CDR1 LNHNV, CDR2 YYDKDF (reference sequence). V gave up 3 bases and J gave up 5 bases, with 17 bases separating them. The DNA for the CDR3 is TGTGCCACCAGCAGGGGGTCTGGGAGGGAGGATCAGCCCCAGCATTTT. Its protein is CATSRGSGREDQPQHF.

This clone was observed at least ten times. This chain joins TRBV27 and TRBJ2-1; perhaps D is TRBD1 or TRBD2 (6 bases each). Germline CDR1 and CDR2: MNHEY and SMNVEV (reference sequence). The CDR3 consists of 13 residues. V lost 8 bases and J 2 bases, leaving 10 bases between the germline ends. The CDR3 DNA is TGTGCCAGCGAGGGGGGCCCCTACAATGAGCAGTTCTTC. Residues: CASEGGPYNEQFF.

This clone was picked up many times. The chain carries TRBV24-1 and TRBJ2-2; D might be TRBD2 (5 bases). This CDR3 contains 15 residues. CDR1 KGHDR and CDR2 SFDVKD come from the germline V gene. V was pared by 3 bases and J by 1 base, with 8 bases between. The CDR3 nucleotides read TGTGCCACCAGTGATAGTGGGAGGAACACCGGGGAGCTGTTTTTT. Amino acids: CATSDSGRNTGELFF.

This clone was seen ten or more times. The CDR3 here is CASSRGTGDFSNQPQHF. As DNA, the CDR3 is TGTGCCAGCAGCCGGGGGACAGGGGACTTTAGCAATCAGCCCCAGCATTTT. The V call is TRBV7-9, the J call TRBJ1-5, with 10 positions matching TRBD1. Germline values: CDR1 SEHNR, CDR2 FQNEAQ (reference sequence). Trimming removed 5 bases from V and 0 bases from J; junction bases left unmatched: 7. The CDR3 loop spans 17 amino acids.

At least ten counts were recorded for this clone. This chain uses TRBV12-3 or TRBV12-4 with TRBJ1-2; a possible D gene is TRBD1 (5 bases). Trimming cost V 7 bases and J 8 bases, with 14 bases left between them. CDR3 length: 12 amino acids. DNA for the CDR3: TGTGCCAGCACCTCACAACGGGGCGGCTACACCTTC. Translated, it gives CASTSQRGGYTF.

This clone was picked up many times. The chain uses TRBV6-1 and TRBJ2-4; 10 nucleotides match TRBD2. The V gene's germline CDR1 is MNHNS and CDR2 SASEGT. CDR3 size: 15 residues. J lost 6 bases, V lost 6 bases, and 8 bases had no gene match. For the CDR3, the DNA is TGTGCCAGCAGGCAAGCGGGAGGGCCCACAAACATTCAGTACTTC. Its translation: CASRQAGGPTNIQYF.

Many counts were recorded for this clone. J is TRBJ1-2 and V is TRBV27; 7 nucleotides match TRBD1. Trimming cost V 5 bases and J 0 bases; bases outside gene matches: 3. CDR3 size: 14 residues. Per germline, CDR1 MNHEY and CDR2 SMNVEV (reference sequence). The CDR3 protein is CASSVQGPNYGYTF. The DNA of the CDR3 is TGTGCCAGCAGTGTACAGGGGCCTAACTATGGCTACACCTTC.

The rearrangement joins TRBV20-1 to TRBJ2-1; 10 nucleotides agree with TRBD2. The length of the CDR3 is 20 residues. Per germline, CDR1 DFQATT and CDR2 SNEGSKA (reference sequence). The V and J ends lost 3 bases and 0 bases, in that order; junction bases with no gene match: 17. This chain's CDR3 is CSARGGAGGLASSSYNEQFF. DNA for the CDR3: TGCAGTGCTAGGGGTGGAGCGGGAGGGCTTGCCTCGAGCTCCTACAATGAGCAGTTCTTC.

There are many counts of this clone. The J gene is TRBJ2-1, the V gene TRBV14; 7 bases agree with TRBD2. With 4 bases clipped from V and 3 bases from J, the junction kept 6 bases outside the gene matches. The germline gives CDR1 SGHDN, CDR2 FVKESK. The length of the CDR3 is 15 residues. CDR3 nucleotides: TGTGCCAGCAGCCCCCTAAGCGGGATCTACAATGAGCAGTTCTTC. This gives the protein CASSPLSGIYNEQFF.

This clone occurred many times. V and J are TRBV19 and TRBJ2-1; D might be TRBD1 (5 bases). Looked up from germline, CDR1 is LNHDA and CDR2 is SQIVND (reference sequence). The V end was cut by 3 bases, the J end by 4 bases, with 13 bases between. CDR3 length: 15 residues. The CDR3 sequence is CASSILWGSYNEQFF. DNA for the CDR3: TGTGCCAGTAGTATCCTCTGGGGCTCGTACAATGAGCAGTTCTTC.

This clone was found a few times. Given a much more abundant clone one base away, this may be a read error. The V call is TRBV10-3, the J call TRBJ2-3; TRBD2 matches 8 bases. Germline V CDR1 and CDR2: ENHRY, SYGVKD. The CDR3 is 18 residues long. J was trimmed by 3 bases and V by 3 bases; bases with no gene match: 14. CDR3 DNA sequence: TGTGCCATCAGTGAATCCCCCTGCAGCGGGAGTAGGACAGATACGCAGTATTTT. It codes for CAISESPCSGSRTDTQYF.

This clone was counted ten times or more. The rearrangement uses TRBV12-3 or TRBV12-4 and TRBJ2-3; a weak D match, TRBD2 (6 bases). The CDR3 is made up of 13 amino acids. V lost 5 bases and J 8 bases, leaving 14 bases between the germline ends. The CDR3 bases are TGTGCCAGCAGTCCCGGAGGGCCCCCTACGCAGTATTTT. Translating it yields CASSPGGPPTQYF.

This clone turned up a few times. This CDR3 reads CASSGGRGVDTQYF. The DNA of the CDR3 is TGTGCCAGCTCTGGCGGTCGAGGGGTAGATACGCAGTATTTT. The V and J genes are TRBV2 and TRBJ2-3, with D perhaps assigned TRBD1 or TRBD2 (5 bases each). Trimming stripped 8 bases from V and 5 bases from J, with 17 bases between. The CDR3 runs 14 residues. Looked up from germline, CDR1 is SNHLY and CDR2 is FYNNEI.